The clone carrying this T cell receptor (beta chain) was observed a handful of times. As yet, its antigen is unknown. This sample is part of a study of CD8 T cells in ankylosing spondylitis. Study-level points and caveats: Significant enrichment of disease-linked clones was reportedly seen in matched ankylosing spondylitis synovial fluid. Roughly eight highly homologous variants made up a TCR beta motif that seemed to typify ankylosing spondylitis blood.

Each TCR beta library was made by quantitative 5'-RACE that incorporated molecular barcodes. TCRdb used MiXCR to reprocess the 5' RACE reads, holding one entry per CDR3 protein. The data hold about 800,000 distinct CDR3 sequences, with about 11% observed a single time. The receptor comes from a male donor with ankylosing spondylitis. Specimen: blood, either unsorted or a sorted T cell fraction (not recorded which).

In DNA form, the CDR3 reads TGTGCTAGTGGTTTGGTACACCGGGAGGGCCAAAGAGAGCAGTTCTTC. Its translation is CASGLVHREGQREQFF. J is TRBJ2-1 and V is TRBV12-5; the match to TRBD2 covers 8 bases. Trimming cost V 0 bases and J 10 bases; bases outside gene matches: 11. The CDR3 consists of 16 residues. Germline-derived CDR1 and CDR2 are LGHNT and FRNRAP.